A selection of T cell receptor beta chains follows, all from one sample in a study of T-cell reconstitution after alpha-beta-depleted transplantation in children. MiXCR was run by TCRdb on the PCR reads, yielding one entry per CDR3 protein. This table holds roughly 100,000 distinct CDR3 sequences, 4.5% to 7.5% found once. This material consisted of PBMCs, mostly from graft donor cells, taken 60 days after TCRalphabeta/CD19-depleted stem cell transplant. The origin of the receptors is a female patient aged 2-10 years who had a stem cell transplant for Fanconi anemia, so the T cells may come from the graft donor. The CDR3 runs from the conserved cysteine through the conserved F or W. Fields, in order: CDR3 protein, CDR3 DNA, clone size, V gene, D gene, J gene. A D gene is named only where the DNA matches it firmly. Where a row states a size, it is once, few, many or the class of an expanded clone; other rows omit it.

CDR3: CASSKGVGTSGRRAQETQYF
DNA: TGTGCCAGCAGCAAAGGGGTAGGAACTAGCGGGAGGAGGGCGCAAGAGACCCAGTACTTC
size: -
V: TRBV21-1
D: -
J: TRBJ2-5

CDR3: CSVYRGRRETQYF
DNA: TGCAGCGTCTACAGGGGGCGAAGAGAGACCCAGTACTTC
size: many
V: TRBV29-1
D: TRBD1
J: TRBJ2-5

CDR3: CASSLRQVGTDTQYF
DNA: TGTGCCAGCAGCCTACGACAGGTCGGGACAGATACGCAGTATTTT
size: many
V: TRBV7-9
D: -
J: TRBJ2-3

CDR3: CATSGLYYNEQFF
DNA: TGTGCCACCTCAGGGCTATACTACAATGAGCAGTTCTTC
size: many
V: TRBV6-2/TRBV6-3
D: -
J: TRBJ2-1

CDR3: CASSLGRGNEQYF
DNA: TGTGCCAGCAGCTTAGGCAGGGGGAACGAGCAGTACTTC
size: -
V: TRBV7-9
D: TRBD1
J: TRBJ2-7

CDR3: CSAPRHPYEQYF
DNA: TGCAGTGCCCCCAGGCATCCCTACGAGCAGTACTTC
size: many
V: TRBV20-1
D: -
J: TRBJ2-7

CDR3: CASSSNSGGADEQYF
DNA: TGTGCCAGCAGCTCGAATAGCGGGGGGGCCGACGAGCAGTACTTC
size: -
V: TRBV5-5
D: TRBD2
J: TRBJ2-7

CDR3: CASTLPSGGADTQYF
DNA: TGTGCCAGCACCCTCCCTAGCGGGGGGGCAGATACGCAGTATTTT
size: many
V: TRBV12-3/TRBV12-4
D: TRBD2
J: TRBJ2-3

CDR3: CASSLRDRGPYEQYF
DNA: TGCGCCAGCAGCTTGAGGGACAGGGGGCCCTACGAGCAGTACTTC
size: many
V: TRBV5-1
D: TRBD1
J: TRBJ2-7

CDR3: CASSYSSEQYF
DNA: TGTGCCAGCAGTTACTCATCCGAGCAGTACTTC
size: many
V: TRBV6-2/TRBV6-3
D: -
J: TRBJ2-7

CDR3: CATSRDTAVSTDTQYF
DNA: TGTGCCACCAGCAGAGATACGGCAGTTAGCACAGATACGCAGTATTTT
size: many
V: TRBV15
D: -
J: TRBJ2-3

CDR3: CASSQTVLAGNTDTQYF
DNA: TGTGCCAGCAGCCAAACGGTTCTAGCGGGAAACACAGATACGCAGTATTTT
size: few
V: TRBV9
D: TRBD2
J: TRBJ2-3

CDR3: CASSPGTGGSDTQYF
DNA: TGTGCCAGCAGCCCGGGGACAGGAGGATCGGATACGCAGTATTTT
size: many
V: TRBV11-1
D: TRBD1
J: TRBJ2-3

CDR3: CASRGQDGYLDTKETQYF
DNA: TGTGCCAGCAGGGGCCAAGACGGTTATCTGGACACCAAAGAGACCCAGTACTTC
size: -
V: TRBV2
D: -
J: TRBJ2-5

CDR3: CANRQGSTEAFF
DNA: TGTGCCAACCGACAGGGCTCCACTGAAGCTTTCTTT
size: few
V: TRBV2
D: TRBD1
J: TRBJ1-1

CDR3: CAWSVRAYEQYF
DNA: TGTGCCTGGAGTGTTCGGGCCTACGAGCAGTACTTC
size: many
V: TRBV30
D: -
J: TRBJ2-7

CDR3: CSARGSGVEQYF
DNA: TGCAGTGCTAGAGGATCGGGGGTTGAGCAGTACTTC
size: many
V: TRBV20-1
D: -
J: TRBJ2-7

CDR3: CATVIGGYTF
DNA: TGTGCCACTGTTATTGGTGGCTACACCTTC
size: many
V: TRBV6-5
D: -
J: TRBJ1-2

CDR3: CASSFMSPGYNEQFF
DNA: TGCGCCAGCAGCTTCATGTCTCCCGGGTACAATGAGCAGTTCTTC
size: many
V: TRBV5-1
D: -
J: TRBJ2-1

CDR3: CASSPSGEYEQYF
DNA: TGTGCCAGCTCACCATCAGGGGAATACGAGCAGTACTTC
size: many
V: TRBV18
D: -
J: TRBJ2-7

CDR3: CSTGAGGPGVETQYF
DNA: TGCAGCACGGGGGCGGGGGGGCCAGGGGTCGAGACCCAGTACTTC
size: few
V: TRBV29-1
D: TRBD2
J: TRBJ2-5

CDR3: CASSLGNRNYGYTF
DNA: TGTGCCAGCAGTTTAGGGAACAGAAACTATGGCTACACCTTC
size: many
V: TRBV12-3/TRBV12-4
D: -
J: TRBJ1-2

CDR3: CASSLRVIAGTHEQFF
DNA: TGTGCCAGCAGTTTAAGGGTAATAGCGGGAACCCATGAGCAGTTCTTC
size: few
V: TRBV28
D: TRBD2
J: TRBJ2-1

CDR3: CSARDPLAGIKETQYF
DNA: TGCAGTGCTAGAGATCCACTAGCGGGAATAAAAGAGACCCAGTACTTC
size: many
V: TRBV20-1
D: TRBD2
J: TRBJ2-5

CDR3: CASSLGEVGETQYF
DNA: TGCGCCAGCAGCTTGGGTGAGGTTGGCGAGACCCAGTACTTC
size: few
V: TRBV5-1
D: -
J: TRBJ2-5

CDR3: CASSQSDTYEQYF
DNA: TGCGCCAGCAGTCAATCGGACACCTACGAGCAGTACTTC
size: -
V: TRBV23-1
D: -
J: TRBJ2-7